The clone carrying this TCR beta chain came up a few times. Here immunoSEQ multiplex PCR was the method, and the copy in TCRdb shows in-frame clones only, minus some. In the table there are approximately 99,000 clones, more than 70% of which are singletons. The source of the sample is a study of T cell responses to AZD1222 COVID-19 vaccine. The CDR3 sequence is 16 residues long. Germline V gives CDR1 KGHSH, CDR2 LQKENI. Trimming took 4 bases from V and 3 from J, leaving 19 bases between them. The input for sequencing was peripheral blood, taken on day 0 of AZD1222 vaccination. V is TRBV18 and J is TRBJ2-7, with D perhaps TRBD2 (6 bases). This clonotype originated in an adult in good health. The CDR3 DNA reads TGTGCCAGCTCACAATCTGCAGTCGGGGGTGGCTACGAGCAGTACTTC. As protein: CASSQSAVGGGYEQYF.